The 32 T cell receptor beta chains presented below share a single source sample, sequenced in a study of blood T cells in healthy people across ages. Sample-barcoded 5' priming and a J-beta primer mix drove a second PCR of about 7 to 12 cycles. TCRdb re-called the 5' RACE reads through MiXCR, storing one row per CDR3 protein. The data hold some 850,000 distinct CDR3 sequences, with 25% to 30% observed a single time. Separately, the same data were catalogued under a study of T cells of mothers and their children.

The sample comprised blood. The receptor source for this set is a boy younger than 18 in good health.

This chain connects TRBV6-7 to TRBJ2-5; the D call may be TRBD1 or TRBD2 (5 bases each). TRBV6-7 is an ORF, with its function uncertain. The CDR3 loop spans 15 amino acids. V was pared by 8 bases and J by 1 base, with 17 bases between. The CDR3 is CASWGIRGVQETQYF. The CDR3, as DNA: TGTGCCAGCTGGGGGATCCGTGGCGTCCAAGAGACCCAGTACTTC.

The chain employs TRBV7-3 and TRBJ2-5, with TRBD2 identical over 7 bases. The CDR3 is made up of 15 amino acids. V trimming: 5 bases; J trimming: 2 bases; junction bases outside the gene matches: 8. Germline V CDR1 and CDR2: SGHTA, FQGTGA. In DNA form, the CDR3 reads TGTGCCAGCAGCCCCGTCGGGGGGTGGCAAGAGACCCAGTACTTC. Protein sequence: CASSPVGGWQETQYF.

On this clonotype: A read error is likely, as this CDR3 ends without the conserved phenylalanine or tryptophan. In nucleotides, the CDR3 is TGTGCCAGCAGCCAAGGGCTTACGGGGAGTTCTGAAGCTTTCTCT. Translated: CASSQGLTGSSEAFS. The rearrangement joins TRBV4-2 to TRBJ1-1; unclear D gene. Trimming cost V 1 base and J 6 bases, with 15 bases left between them. The CDR3 is 15 residues long. CDR1 is LGHNA, CDR2 YNFKEQ, per germline.

This chain connects TRBV5-1 to TRBJ2-6; 9 nucleotides match TRBD1. Germline V gene data show CDR1 as SGHRS and CDR2 as YFSETQ. This CDR3 contains 17 residues. V shed 5 bases and J 0 bases; nucleotides not matched to a gene: 6. In DNA form, the CDR3 reads TGCGCCAGCAGATCCGGGACAGGGTTCTCTGGGGCCAACGTCCTGACTTTC. This sequence encodes CASRSGTGFSGANVLTF.

This clonotype was detected a few times. This chain joins TRBV12-3 or TRBV12-4 and TRBJ2-5; D gene ambiguous. The CDR3 spans 14 residues. The V end lost 6 bases, the J end lost 1 base, and 12 bases lay between the germline ends. The CDR3: CASRSSRTQETQYF. CDR3 coding DNA: TGTGCCAGCAGGTCGTCTAGGACCCAAGAGACCCAGTACTTC.

The count of this clonotype is one. The conserved phenylalanine or tryptophan normally closing the CDR3 is absent here, so this likely arose from a read error. The chain carries TRBV20-1 and TRBJ2-5; D not certain. CDR1 and CDR2 from the germline V gene are DFQATT and SNEGSKA (reference sequence). V gave up 5 bases and J gave up 1 base, with 5 bases separating them. The CDR3 has 11 amino acids. The CDR3 bases are TGCAGTGCTCCGACCCAAGAGACCCAGTACCTC. Encoded protein: CSAPTQETQYL.

V and J are TRBV5-5 and TRBJ2-7, with a tentative D call TRBD1 (5 bases). Trimming cost V 6 bases and J 9 bases, with 25 bases left between them. This CDR3 region has 15 residues. The germline CDR1 and CDR2 sequences are SGHKS and YYEKEE (reference sequence). The CDR3 reads CASKQPTEKANGQYF. In nucleotides, the CDR3 is TGTGCCAGCAAGCAACCGACAGAAAAGGCTAACGGGCAGTACTTC. Looking up the rest from reference TRBV5-5 and TRBJ2-7 gives the full variable domain: DAGVTQSPTHLIKTRGQQVTLRCSPISGHKSVSWYQQVLGQGPQFIFQYYEKEERGRGNFPDRFSARQFPNYSSELNVNALLLGDSALYLCASKQPTEKANGQYFGPGTRLTVT.

The gene calls are TRBV19 and TRBJ1-5, with D possibly TRBD1 on 5 matching bases. V shed 3 bases and J shed 7 bases, with 22 bases lying between them. Germline assignment: CDR1 LNHDA and CDR2 SQIVND (reference sequence). CDR3 length equals 17 residues. The CDR3 coding sequence is TGTGCCAGTAGTATTGGGGCCGGGACGAGCGTGGTACAGCCCCAGCATTTT. Translating it yields CASSIGAGTSVVQPQHF.

This clonotype was detected only a few times. The gene calls are TRBV5-6 and TRBJ2-5; 11 bases map to TRBD2. From germline, CDR1 is SGHDT and CDR2 YYEEEE. This CDR3 spans 15 amino acids. V shed 5 bases, J shed 5 bases, and the junction held 8 bases outside the gene matches. The CDR3 nucleotides are TGTGCCAGCAGATTTAGCGGGGGGGCTGGCGAGACCCAGTACTTC. This translates into CASRFSGGAGETQYF. The variable domain in full, with the rest retrieved from reference TRBV5-6 and TRBJ2-5, is DAGVTQSPTHLIKTRGQQVTLRCSPKSGHDTVSWYQQALGQGPQFIFQYYEEEERQRGNFPDRFSGHQFPNYSSELNVNALLLGDSALYLCASRFSGGAGETQYFGPGTRLLVL.

The V gene is TRBV28, the J gene TRBJ2-4, with 7 bases identical to TRBD1. Germline V gene lookup returns CDR1 MDHEN and CDR2 SYDVKM. J lost 0 bases, V lost 4 bases, and 3 bases had no gene match. CDR3 length: 15 amino acids. CDR3 sequence (DNA): TGTGCCAGCAGTTCTCAGGGGGTAGCCAAAAACATTCAGTACTTC. Amino acids: CASSSQGVAKNIQYF. Filled out from reference TRBV28 and TRBJ2-4, the complete variable domain reads DVKVTQSSRYLVKRTGEKVFLECVQDMDHENMFWYRQDPGLGLRLIYFSYDVKMKEKGDIPEGYSVSREKKERFSLILESASTNQTSMYLCASSSQGVAKNIQYFGAGTRLSVL.

This clonotype has a count of ten or more. This sequence joins TRBV12-3 or TRBV12-4 and TRBJ2-4; D gene uncertain. The CDR3 has 11 residues. The V and J ends lost 5 bases and 5 bases respectively, with 4 bases between them. The CDR3 DNA reads as TGTGCCAGCAGTCATCAAAACATTCAGTACTTC. As protein: CASSHQNIQYF.

The V call is TRBV7-9, the J call TRBJ1-5; D is ambiguous. Germline assignment: CDR1 SEHNR and CDR2 FQNEAQ (reference sequence). The CDR3 covers 15 residues. Trimming removed 4 bases at V and 1 base at J, with 11 bases between. The CDR3 sequence is CASSSLDGSNQPQHF. CDR3 nucleotide sequence: TGTGCCAGCAGCTCGTTAGACGGGAGCAATCAGCCCCAGCATTTT.

The chain joins TRBV10-3 to TRBJ1-4; 8 bases line up with TRBD1. Germline CDR1 ENHRY, CDR2 SYGVKD. The CDR3 contains 16 residues. The ends lost 6 bases at V and 7 bases at J; junction bases unmatched: 13. For the CDR3, the DNA is TGTGCCATCAGCTCCGTATCGGCAGGGGGCTCTGAAAAACTGTTTTTT. Translating gives CAISSVSAGGSEKLFF.

The genes are TRBV14 and TRBJ2-1; TRBD2 aligns across 10 bases. V was pared by 4 bases and J by 5 bases, with 5 bases of the junction left unmatched. The V gene's germline CDR1 is SGHDN and CDR2 FVKESK. The CDR3 has 15 residues. The CDR3: CASSLLAGVNNEQFF. CDR3 in DNA: TGTGCCAGCAGCCTCCTAGCGGGGGTGAACAATGAGCAGTTCTTC.

This clonotype was counted only a few times. CDR3 bases: TGTGCCAGCACCTGGGGAAGACAAGAGACCCAGTACTTC. Protein sequence: CASTWGRQETQYF. This rearrangement joins TRBV28 to TRBJ2-5; no firm D call. Germline V gene lookup returns CDR1 MDHEN and CDR2 SYDVKM. V was clipped by 7 bases and J by 2 bases, with 11 bases between them. The CDR3 runs 13 residues.

V gene TRBV6-5 combines with J gene TRBJ1-2; tentatively, D is TRBD1 (5 bases). The CDR3 contains 15 residues. Germline V gene sequence: CDR1 MNHEY, CDR2 SVGAGI. Trimming pared 0 bases from V and 7 bases from J, leaving 15 bases between. The CDR3 bases are TGTGCCAGCAGTTACTCAGGGGCGCAGGTCTCTGGCTACACCTTC. Amino acid sequence: CASSYSGAQVSGYTF.

The rearrangement joins TRBV11-2 to TRBJ2-3; D remains ambiguous. The CDR3 is made up of 14 amino acids. CDR1 is SGHAT, CDR2 FQNNGV, per germline. V lost 1 base and J 13 bases, leaving 18 bases between the germline ends. DNA of the CDR3: TGTGCCAGCAGCTTAGGGTTATTAGGACGAGAGGAGTATTTT. Amino acids: CASSLGLLGREEYF.

The J gene is TRBJ2-5, the V gene TRBV7-6; 12 nucleotides align to TRBD2. The assigned J gene may be wrong: the sequence end matches TRBJ2-1 better. This CDR3 spans 15 amino acids. In germline, CDR1 is SGHVS, CDR2 FNYEAQ. CDR3 sequence reads: CASSLPTSGSGEQFF. For the CDR3, the DNA is TGTGCCAGCAGCTTACCGACTAGCGGGAGTGGTGAGCAGTTCTTC.

This clonotype was observed a handful of times. V is TRBV6-2 or TRBV6-3 and J is TRBJ2-1; D gene uncertain. V was pared by 5 bases and J by 6 bases, with 5 bases between. CDR3 size: 11 residues. Germline V lookup: CDR1 MNHEY, CDR2 SVGEGT. The chain's CDR3 is CASSHSNEQFF. CDR3 coding DNA: TGTGCCAGCAGTCATTCCAATGAGCAGTTCTTC.

This clonotype was counted a single time. The chain has TRBV19 and TRBJ1-1; D gene unclear. From germline, CDR1 is LNHDA and CDR2 SQIVND (reference sequence). CDR3 size: 13 residues. V gave up 5 bases and J gave up 4 bases, with 11 bases separating them. The CDR3 DNA follows: TGTGCCAGTAGTTCGATGGTCGGCACTGAAGCTTTCTTT. Its translation is CASSSMVGTEAFF. The variable domain in full, completed from reference TRBV19 and TRBJ1-1, reads DGGITQSPKYLFRKEGQNVTLSCEQNLNHDAMYWYRQDPGQGLRLIYYSQIVNDFQKGDIAEGYSVSREKKESFPLTVTSAQKNPTAFYLCASSSMVGTEAFFGQGTRLTVV.

J is TRBJ2-4 and V is TRBV5-1; weak D call: TRBD1 (6 bases). Trimming took off 5 bases at V and 7 bases at J, with 13 bases between the two ends. The CDR3 has 13 amino acids. The germline V gene encodes CDR1 SGHRS and CDR2 YFSETQ. The CDR3 loop reads CASSSNGQNIQYF. The DNA of the CDR3 is TGCGCCAGCAGTTCTAATGGACAGAACATTCAGTACTTC. The full variable domain, completed using reference TRBV5-1 and TRBJ2-4, is KAGVTQTPRYLIKTRGQQVTLSCSPISGHRSVSWYQQTPGQGLQFLFEYFSETQRNKGNFPGRFSGRQFSNSRSEMNVSTLELGDSALYLCASSSNGQNIQYFGAGTRLSVL.

The rearrangement links TRBV28 to TRBJ1-2; D is undetermined. Trimming shortened V by 8 bases and J by 8 bases, and 12 bases separated the two germline ends. This CDR3 is built from 11 residues. Germline V gene lookup returns CDR1 MDHEN and CDR2 SYDVKM. CDR3 region: CASDNPDGYTF. The CDR3 coding sequence is TGTGCCAGCGACAACCCGGACGGCTACACCTTC.

This clonotype was counted a single time. The rearrangement uses TRBV20-1 and TRBJ2-2; weak D call: TRBD2 (5 bases). Germline V gene lookup returns CDR1 DFQATT and CDR2 SNEGSKA (reference sequence). This CDR3 is 12 amino acids long. The V end was cut by 3 bases, the J end by 7 bases, with 9 bases between. CDR3 nucleotides: TGCAGTGCTAGGAGGGCAGGCGGGGAGCTGTTTTTT. Protein: CSARRAGGELFF.

The chain recombines TRBV29-1 with TRBJ1-4; TRBD1 might be the D (6 bases). The ends were cut back, 0 bases at V and 7 bases at J, with 18 bases in the middle. This CDR3 contains 16 residues. Germline V gives CDR1 SQVTM, CDR2 ANQGSEA. This CDR3 is CSVEDLGMGAREKLFF. Here the CDR3 DNA reads TGCAGCGTTGAAGATCTCGGGATGGGGGCGCGTGAAAAACTGTTTTTT.

This sequence joins TRBV3-1 and TRBJ1-5; possible D gene TRBD1, 5 bases. Germline-derived CDR1 and CDR2 are LGHDT and YNNKEL (reference sequence). There are 15 residues in the CDR3. V was shortened by 0 bases and J by 5 bases, with 11 bases between the two germline ends. The CDR3 DNA reads as TGTGCCAGCAGCCAAGATGGTTTGGGGGATCAGCCCCAGCATTTT. Its translation is CASSQDGLGDQPQHF.

The chain joins TRBV27 to TRBJ2-7; possibly TRBD2 for D (7 bases). Germline lookup yields CDR1 MNHEY and CDR2 SMNVEV (reference sequence). V shed 10 bases and J shed 0 bases, with 19 bases lying between them. CDR3 length: 15 amino acids. In DNA form, the CDR3 reads TGTGCCACTCGTGGGGGGGCGAAAAGCTCCTACGAGCAGTACTTC. It translates to CATRGGAKSSYEQYF.

The rearrangement joins TRBV27 to TRBJ2-1; D may be TRBD1 (6 bases). The DNA end lines up better with TRBJ2-5; the J call may be wrong. Germline assignment: CDR1 MNHEY and CDR2 SMNVEV (reference sequence). The length of the CDR3 is 13 residues. CDR3 loop: CASSWSLGGTQYF. The CDR3 coding sequence is TGTGCCAGCAGTTGGTCATTAGGGGGGACCCAGTACTTC.

V and J are TRBV6-2 or TRBV6-3 and TRBJ2-7; possibly TRBD2 for D (5 bases). Per the germline V gene, CDR1 is MNHEY and CDR2 is SVGEGT. V lost 4 bases and J 1 base, leaving 11 bases between the germline ends. CDR3 length: 14 residues. CDR3 sequence (DNA): TGTGCCAGCAGTTGGAACGGGAAATCCTACGAGCAGTACTTC. This gives the protein CASSWNGKSYEQYF.

The rearrangement joins TRBV9 to TRBJ1-2, with 12 bases aligning to TRBD1. Germline trimming cut 3 bases from V and 3 bases from J; bases unmatched to any gene: 12. The CDR3 is made up of 18 amino acids. CDR1 SGDLS and CDR2 YYNGEE come from the germline V gene. CDR3: CASSGPGTGGGEYYGYTF. The CDR3 nucleotides are TGTGCCAGCAGCGGTCCCGGGACAGGGGGCGGGGAGTACTATGGCTACACCTTC. The variable domain in full, completed from reference TRBV9 and TRBJ1-2, reads DSGVTQTPKHLITATGQRVTLRCSPRSGDLSVYWYQQSLDQGLQFLIQYYNGEERAKGNILERFSAQQFPDLHSELNLSSLELGDSALYFCASSGPGTGGGEYYGYTFGSGTRLTVV.

The sample holds a few counts of this clonotype. This chain connects TRBV28 to TRBJ1-4, with D hard to call. Germline V lookup: CDR1 MDHEN, CDR2 SYDVKM. V lost 6 bases and J lost 4, with 12 bases in between. The CDR3 has 14 residues. In DNA, the CDR3 is TGTGCCAGCAGAACTCCGGGTAGTAATGAAAAACTGTTTTTT. Protein: CASRTPGSNEKLFF.

In nucleotides, the CDR3 is TGTGCCAGCAGTCCCGGGGCTGGATCTGGGGCCAACGTCCTGACTTTC. It is translated as CASSPGAGSGANVLTF. The rearrangement joins TRBV28 to TRBJ2-6; D tentatively fits TRBD1 or TRBD2 (5 bases each). Looked up from germline, CDR1 is MDHEN and CDR2 is SYDVKM. Trimming stripped 5 bases from V and 1 base from J, with 12 bases between. The CDR3 has 16 amino acids. Full variable domain (missing parts from reference TRBV28 and TRBJ2-6): DVKVTQSSRYLVKRTGEKVFLECVQDMDHENMFWYRQDPGLGLRLIYFSYDVKMKEKGDIPEGYSVSREKKERFSLILESASTNQTSMYLCASSPGAGSGANVLTFGAGSRLTVL.

This chain connects TRBV27 to TRBJ2-2; TRBD1 matches 9 bases. Germline loops: CDR1 MNHEY, CDR2 SMNVEV (reference sequence). The V gene end was trimmed by 6 bases and the J gene end by 8 bases; junction bases not matched to a gene: 10. CDR3 length: 15 amino acids. The CDR3 region has the DNA TGTGCCAGCAGCATTACAGGGGGCCTCCCTGGGGAGCTGTTTTTT. This gives the protein CASSITGGLPGELFF.